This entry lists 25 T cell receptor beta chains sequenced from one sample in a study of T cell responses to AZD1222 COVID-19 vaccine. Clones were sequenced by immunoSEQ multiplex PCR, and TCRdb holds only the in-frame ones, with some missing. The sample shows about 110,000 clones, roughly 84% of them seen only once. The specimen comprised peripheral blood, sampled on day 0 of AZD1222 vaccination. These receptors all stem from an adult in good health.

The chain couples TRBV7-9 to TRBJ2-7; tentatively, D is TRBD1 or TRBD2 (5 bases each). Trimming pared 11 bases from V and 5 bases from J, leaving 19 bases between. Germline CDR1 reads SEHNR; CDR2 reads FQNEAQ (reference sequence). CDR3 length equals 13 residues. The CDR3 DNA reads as TGTGCCTCGGAGGACACCCGTTTCCACGAGCAGTACTTC. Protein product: CASEDTRFHEQYF.

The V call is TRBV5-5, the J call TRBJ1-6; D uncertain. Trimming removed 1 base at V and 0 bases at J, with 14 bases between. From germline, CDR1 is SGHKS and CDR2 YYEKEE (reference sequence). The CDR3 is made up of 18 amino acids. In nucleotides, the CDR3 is TGTGCCAGCAGCTTGTTTTTTCAGGCCCGCTCCTATAATTCACCCCTCCACTTT. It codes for CASSLFFQARSYNSPLHF.

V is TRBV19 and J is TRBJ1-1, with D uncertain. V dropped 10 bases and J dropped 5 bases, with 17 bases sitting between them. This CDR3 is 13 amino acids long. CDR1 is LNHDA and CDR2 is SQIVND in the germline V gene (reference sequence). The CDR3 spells CATTADLGTEAFF. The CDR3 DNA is TGTGCCACCACGGCCGACCTCGGGACTGAAGCTTTCTTT.

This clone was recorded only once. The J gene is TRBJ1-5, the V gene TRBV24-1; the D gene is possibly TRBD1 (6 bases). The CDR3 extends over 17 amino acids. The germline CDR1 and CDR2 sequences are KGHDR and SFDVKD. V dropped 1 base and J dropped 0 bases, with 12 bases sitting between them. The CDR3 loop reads CATSDFAGADSNQPQHF. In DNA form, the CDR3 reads TGTGCCACCAGTGATTTCGCAGGGGCGGATAGCAATCAGCCCCAGCATTTT.

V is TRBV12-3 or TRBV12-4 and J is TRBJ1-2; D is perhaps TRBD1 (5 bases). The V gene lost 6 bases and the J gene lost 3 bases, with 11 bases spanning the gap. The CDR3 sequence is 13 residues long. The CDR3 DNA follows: TGTGCCAGCAGCCTGGACAAGGACTATGGCTACACCTTC. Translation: CASSLDKDYGYTF.

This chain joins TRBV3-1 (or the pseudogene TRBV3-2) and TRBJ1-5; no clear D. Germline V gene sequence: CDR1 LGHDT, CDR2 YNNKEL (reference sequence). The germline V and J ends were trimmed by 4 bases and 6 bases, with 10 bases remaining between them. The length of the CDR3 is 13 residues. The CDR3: CASSRYKSQPQHF. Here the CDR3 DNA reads TGTGCCAGCAGCCGGTATAAGAGTCAGCCCCAGCATTTT.

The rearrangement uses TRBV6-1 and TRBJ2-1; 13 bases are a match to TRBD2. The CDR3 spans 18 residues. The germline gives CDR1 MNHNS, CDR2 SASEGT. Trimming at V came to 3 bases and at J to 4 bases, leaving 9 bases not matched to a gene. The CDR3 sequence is CASSDPQGLAGRYNEQFF. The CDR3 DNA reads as TGTGCCAGCAGTGACCCACAGGGACTAGCGGGGAGATACAATGAGCAGTTCTTC.

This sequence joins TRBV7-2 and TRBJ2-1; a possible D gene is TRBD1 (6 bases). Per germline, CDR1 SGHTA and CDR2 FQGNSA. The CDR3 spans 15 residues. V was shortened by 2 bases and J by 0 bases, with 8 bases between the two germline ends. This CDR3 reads CASSLTGSSYNEQFF. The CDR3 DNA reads TGTGCCAGCAGCTTAACAGGGAGCTCCTACAATGAGCAGTTCTTC.

The DNA of the CDR3 is TGTGCCATCAGTGAGATATCACGAGGCTCCACTGAAGCTTTCTTT. This translates into CAISEISRGSTEAFF. This chain links TRBV10-3 with TRBJ1-1, with no clear D. The CDR3 sequence is 15 residues long. Germline V lookup: CDR1 ENHRY, CDR2 SYGVKD. The V end was cut by 2 bases, the J end by 4 bases, with 14 bases between.

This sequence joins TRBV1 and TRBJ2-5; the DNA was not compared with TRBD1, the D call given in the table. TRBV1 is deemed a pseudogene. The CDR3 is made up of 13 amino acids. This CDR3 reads CTSQGLGEETQYF. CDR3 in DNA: TGCACCAGCCAGGGGTTAGGCGAAGAGACCCAGTACTTC.

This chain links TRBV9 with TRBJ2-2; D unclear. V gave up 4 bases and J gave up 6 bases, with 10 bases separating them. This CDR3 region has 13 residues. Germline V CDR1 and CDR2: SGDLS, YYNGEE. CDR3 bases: TGTGCCAGCAGCCTGACCGTGGCCGGGGAGCTGTTTTTT. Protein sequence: CASSLTVAGELFF.

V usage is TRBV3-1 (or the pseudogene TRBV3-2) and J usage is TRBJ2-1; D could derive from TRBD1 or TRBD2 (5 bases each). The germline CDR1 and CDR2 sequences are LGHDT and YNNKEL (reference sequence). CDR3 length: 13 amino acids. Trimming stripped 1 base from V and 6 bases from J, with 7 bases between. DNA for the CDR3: TGTGCCAGCAGCCAAGGAGGGGCCAATGAGCAGTTCTTC. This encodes CASSQGGANEQFF.

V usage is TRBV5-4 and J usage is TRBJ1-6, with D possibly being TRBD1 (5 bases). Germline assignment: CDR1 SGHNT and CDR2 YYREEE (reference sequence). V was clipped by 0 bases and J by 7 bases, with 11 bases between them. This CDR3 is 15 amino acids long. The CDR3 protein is CASSLDPTENSPLHF. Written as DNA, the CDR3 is TGTGCCAGCAGCTTGGATCCGACAGAAAATTCACCCCTCCACTTT.

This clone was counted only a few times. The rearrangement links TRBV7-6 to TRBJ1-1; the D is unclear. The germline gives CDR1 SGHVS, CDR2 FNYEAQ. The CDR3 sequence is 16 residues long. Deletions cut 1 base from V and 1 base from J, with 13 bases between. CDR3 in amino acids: CASSLEPGFSNTEAFF. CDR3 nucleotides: TGTGCCAGCAGCTTAGAGCCGGGATTCTCGAACACTGAAGCTTTCTTT.

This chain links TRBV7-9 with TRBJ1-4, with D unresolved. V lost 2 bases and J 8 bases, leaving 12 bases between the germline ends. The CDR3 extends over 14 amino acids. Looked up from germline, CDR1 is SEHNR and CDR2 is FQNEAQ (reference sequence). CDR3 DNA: TGTGCCAGCAGCTTAAGGACCGCACCGGAAAAACTGTTTTTT. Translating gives CASSLRTAPEKLFF.

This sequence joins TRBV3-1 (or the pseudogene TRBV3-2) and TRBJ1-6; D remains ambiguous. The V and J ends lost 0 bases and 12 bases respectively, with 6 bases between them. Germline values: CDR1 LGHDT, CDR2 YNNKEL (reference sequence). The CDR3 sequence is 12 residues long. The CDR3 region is CASSQDEGPLHF. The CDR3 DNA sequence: TGTGCCAGCAGCCAAGATGAGGGACCCCTCCACTTT.

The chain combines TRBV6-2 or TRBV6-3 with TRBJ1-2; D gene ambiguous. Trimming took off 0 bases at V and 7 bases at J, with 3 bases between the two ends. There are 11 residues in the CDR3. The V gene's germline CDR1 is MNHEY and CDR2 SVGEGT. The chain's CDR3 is CASSYSLGYTF. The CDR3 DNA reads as TGTGCCAGCAGTTACTCGCTTGGCTACACCTTC.

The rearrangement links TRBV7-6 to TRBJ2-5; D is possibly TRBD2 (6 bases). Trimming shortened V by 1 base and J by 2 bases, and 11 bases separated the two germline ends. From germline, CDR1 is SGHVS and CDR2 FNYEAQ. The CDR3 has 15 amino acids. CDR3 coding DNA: TGTGCCAGCAGCTTAGTGGGGACTGCTCAAGAGACCCAGTACTTC. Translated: CASSLVGTAQETQYF.

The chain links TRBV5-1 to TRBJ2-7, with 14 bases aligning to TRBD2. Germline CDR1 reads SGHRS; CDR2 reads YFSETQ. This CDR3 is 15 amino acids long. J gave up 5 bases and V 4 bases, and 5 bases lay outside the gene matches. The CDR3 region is CASSPGTSGGDEQYF. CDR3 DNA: TGCGCCAGCAGCCCCGGGACTAGCGGGGGTGACGAGCAGTACTTC.

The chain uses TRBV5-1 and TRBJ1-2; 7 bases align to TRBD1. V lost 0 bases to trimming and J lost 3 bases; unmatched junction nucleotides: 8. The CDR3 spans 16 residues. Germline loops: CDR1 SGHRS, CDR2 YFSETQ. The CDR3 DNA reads TGCGCCAGCAGCTTGGCAGGGGGTCCCCGTGACTATGGCTACACCTTC. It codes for CASSLAGGPRDYGYTF.

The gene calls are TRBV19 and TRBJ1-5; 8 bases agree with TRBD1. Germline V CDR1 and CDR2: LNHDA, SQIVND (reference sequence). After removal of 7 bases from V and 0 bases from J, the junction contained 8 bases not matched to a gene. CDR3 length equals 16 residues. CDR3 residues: CASKGLGTGSNQPQHF. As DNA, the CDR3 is TGTGCCAGTAAGGGGTTGGGGACAGGTAGCAATCAGCCCCAGCATTTT.

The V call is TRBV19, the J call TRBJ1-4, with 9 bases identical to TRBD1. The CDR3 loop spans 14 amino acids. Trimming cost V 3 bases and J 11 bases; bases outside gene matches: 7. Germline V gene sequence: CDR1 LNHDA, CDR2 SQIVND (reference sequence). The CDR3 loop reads CASSIQPGTGKLFF. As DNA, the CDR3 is TGTGCCAGTAGTATCCAGCCTGGGACAGGGAAACTGTTTTTT.

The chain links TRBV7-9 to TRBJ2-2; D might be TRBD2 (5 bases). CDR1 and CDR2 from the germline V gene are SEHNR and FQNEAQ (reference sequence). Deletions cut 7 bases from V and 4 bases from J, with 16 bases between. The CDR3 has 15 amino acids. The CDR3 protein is CASTQARVGTGELFF. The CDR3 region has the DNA TGTGCCAGCACCCAAGCGCGGGTGGGCACCGGGGAGCTGTTTTTT.

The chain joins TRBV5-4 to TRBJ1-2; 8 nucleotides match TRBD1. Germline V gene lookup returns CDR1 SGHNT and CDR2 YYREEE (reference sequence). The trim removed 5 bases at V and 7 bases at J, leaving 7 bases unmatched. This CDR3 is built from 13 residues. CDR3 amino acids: CASRSDRAGGYTF. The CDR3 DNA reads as TGTGCCAGCAGATCGGACAGGGCGGGTGGCTACACCTTC.

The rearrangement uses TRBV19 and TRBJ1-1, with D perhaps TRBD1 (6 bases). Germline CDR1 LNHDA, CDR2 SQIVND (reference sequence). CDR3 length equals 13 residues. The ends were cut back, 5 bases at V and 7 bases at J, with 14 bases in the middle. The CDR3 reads CASSLGQLNEAFF. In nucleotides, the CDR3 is TGTGCCAGTAGTCTCGGACAGCTGAATGAAGCTTTCTTT.